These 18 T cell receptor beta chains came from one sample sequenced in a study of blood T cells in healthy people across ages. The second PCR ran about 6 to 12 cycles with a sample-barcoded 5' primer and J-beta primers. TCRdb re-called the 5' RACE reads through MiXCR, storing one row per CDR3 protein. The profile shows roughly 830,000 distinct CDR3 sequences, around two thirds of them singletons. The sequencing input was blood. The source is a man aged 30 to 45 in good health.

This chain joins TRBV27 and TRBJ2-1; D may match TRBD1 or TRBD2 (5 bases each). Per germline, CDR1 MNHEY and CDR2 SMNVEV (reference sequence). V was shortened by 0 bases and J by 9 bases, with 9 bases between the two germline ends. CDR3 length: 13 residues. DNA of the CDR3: TGTGCCAGCAGTTTATCCCGGGGCGCTGAGCAGTTCTTC. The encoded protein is CASSLSRGAEQFF.

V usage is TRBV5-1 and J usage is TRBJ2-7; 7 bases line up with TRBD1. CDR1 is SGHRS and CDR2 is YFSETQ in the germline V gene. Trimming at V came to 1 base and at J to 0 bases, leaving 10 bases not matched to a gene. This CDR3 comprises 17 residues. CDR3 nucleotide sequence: TGCGCCAGCAGCTTGCGACTCCGGGACAGTTCCTCCTACGAGCAGTACTTC. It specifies CASSLRLRDSSSYEQYF.

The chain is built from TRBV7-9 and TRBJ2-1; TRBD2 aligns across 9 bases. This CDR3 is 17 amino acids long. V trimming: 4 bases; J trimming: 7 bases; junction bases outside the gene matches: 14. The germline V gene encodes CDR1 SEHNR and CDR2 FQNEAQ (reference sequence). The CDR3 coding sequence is TGTGCCAGCAGCTCCAACCCGGGCGGGGGGGCCGATAATGAGCAGTTCTTC. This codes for CASSSNPGGGADNEQFF.

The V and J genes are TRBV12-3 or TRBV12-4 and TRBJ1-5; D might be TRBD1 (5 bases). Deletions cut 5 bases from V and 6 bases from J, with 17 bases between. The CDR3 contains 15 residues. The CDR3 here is CASSAGGTMRQPQHF. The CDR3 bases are TGTGCCAGCAGTGCCGGAGGGACTATGCGTCAGCCCCAGCATTTT.

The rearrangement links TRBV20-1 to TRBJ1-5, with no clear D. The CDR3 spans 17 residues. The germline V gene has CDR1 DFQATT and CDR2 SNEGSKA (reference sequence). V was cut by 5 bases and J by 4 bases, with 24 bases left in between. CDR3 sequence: CSALVGGRKQLNQPQHF. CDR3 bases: TGCAGTGCTTTGGTGGGTGGCAGAAAGCAGCTAAATCAGCCCCAGCATTTT.

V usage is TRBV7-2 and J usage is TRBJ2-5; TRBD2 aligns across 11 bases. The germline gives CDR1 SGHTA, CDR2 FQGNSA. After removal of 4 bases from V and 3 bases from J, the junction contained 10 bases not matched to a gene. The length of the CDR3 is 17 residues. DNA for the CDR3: TGTGCCAGCAGCTCCCTCAACCTACTAGCGGGGGAAGAGACCCAGTACTTC. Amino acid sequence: CASSSLNLLAGEETQYF.

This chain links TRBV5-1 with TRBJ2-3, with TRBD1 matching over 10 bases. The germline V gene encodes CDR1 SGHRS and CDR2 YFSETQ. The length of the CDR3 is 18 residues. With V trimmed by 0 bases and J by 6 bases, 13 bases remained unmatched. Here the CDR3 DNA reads TGCGCCAGCAGCTTGGTCGGGACAGGGGTTTTTTATCTGGATACGCAGTATTTT. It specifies CASSLVGTGVFYLDTQYF.

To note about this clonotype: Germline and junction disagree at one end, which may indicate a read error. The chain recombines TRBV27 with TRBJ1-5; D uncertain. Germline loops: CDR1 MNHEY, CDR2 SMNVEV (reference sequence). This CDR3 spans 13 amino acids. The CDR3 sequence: CASSLVSNRPQHF. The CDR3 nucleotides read TGTGCCAGCAGTTTGGTGAGCAATCGGCCCCAGCATTTT.

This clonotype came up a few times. Here the CDR3 reads CASSQDRLAVNNEQFF. DNA for the CDR3: TGTGCCAGCAGCCAAGATAGGCTAGCCGTTAACAATGAGCAGTTCTTC. V and J are TRBV3-1 and TRBJ2-1; possibly TRBD2 for D (5 bases). CDR1 and CDR2 from the germline V gene are LGHDT and YNNKEL (reference sequence). V lost 0 bases to trimming and J lost 5 bases, with 14 bases between them. This CDR3 is built from 16 residues.

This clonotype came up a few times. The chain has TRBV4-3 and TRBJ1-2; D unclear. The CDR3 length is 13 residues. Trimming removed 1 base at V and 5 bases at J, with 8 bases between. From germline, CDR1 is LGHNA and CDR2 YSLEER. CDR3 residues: CASSQADGYGYTF. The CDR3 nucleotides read TGCGCCAGCAGCCAAGCGGACGGATATGGCTACACCTTC.

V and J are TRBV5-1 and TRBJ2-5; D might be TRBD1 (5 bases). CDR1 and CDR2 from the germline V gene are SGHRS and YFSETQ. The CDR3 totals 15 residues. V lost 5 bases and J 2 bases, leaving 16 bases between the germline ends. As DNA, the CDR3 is TGCGCCAGCAGAACTCTTGGGGCCCAACAAGAGACCCAGTACTTC. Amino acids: CASRTLGAQQETQYF.

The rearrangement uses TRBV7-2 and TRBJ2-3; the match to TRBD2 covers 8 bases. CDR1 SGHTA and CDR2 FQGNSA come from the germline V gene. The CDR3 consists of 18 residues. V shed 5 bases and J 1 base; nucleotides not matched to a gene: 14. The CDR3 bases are TGTGCCAGCAGCCCCCAATTCTGGGCGGGGGGTGGCACAGATACGCAGTATTTT. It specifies CASSPQFWAGGGTDTQYF.

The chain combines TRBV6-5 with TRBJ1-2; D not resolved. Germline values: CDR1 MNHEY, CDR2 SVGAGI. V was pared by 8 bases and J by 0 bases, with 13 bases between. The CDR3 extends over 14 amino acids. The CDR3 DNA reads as TGTGCCAGCCGAAAACCCTCAGCTAACTATGGCTACACCTTC. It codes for CASRKPSANYGYTF.

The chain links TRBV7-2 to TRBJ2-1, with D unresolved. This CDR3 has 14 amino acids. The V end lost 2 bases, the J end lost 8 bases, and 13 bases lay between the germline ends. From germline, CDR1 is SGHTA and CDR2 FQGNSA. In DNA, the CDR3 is TGTGCCAGCAGCTTACCATCGTCGTTCCATGAGCAGTTCTTC. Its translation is CASSLPSSFHEQFF. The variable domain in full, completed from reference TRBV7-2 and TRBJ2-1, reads GAGVSQSPSNKVTEKGKDVELRCDPISGHTALYWYRQSLGQGLEFLIYFQGNSAPDKSGLPSDRFSAERTGGSVSTLTIQRTQQEDSAVYLCASSLPSSFHEQFFGPGTRLTVL.

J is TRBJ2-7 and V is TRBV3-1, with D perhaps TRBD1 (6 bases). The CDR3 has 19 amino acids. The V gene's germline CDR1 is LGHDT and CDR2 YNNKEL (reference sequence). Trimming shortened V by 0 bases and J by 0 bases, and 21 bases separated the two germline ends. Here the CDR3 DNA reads TGTGCCAGCAGCCAAGATCTGTTGGGACACGGATCCAGCTCCTACGAGCAGTACTTC. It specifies CASSQDLLGHGSSSYEQYF.

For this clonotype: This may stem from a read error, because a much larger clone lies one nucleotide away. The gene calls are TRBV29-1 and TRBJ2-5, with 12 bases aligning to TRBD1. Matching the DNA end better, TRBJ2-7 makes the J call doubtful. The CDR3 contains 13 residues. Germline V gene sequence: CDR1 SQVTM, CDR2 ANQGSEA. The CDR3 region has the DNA TGCAGCACCGGGGACAGGGGGCAATACGAGCAGTACTTC. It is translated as CSTGDRGQYEQYF.

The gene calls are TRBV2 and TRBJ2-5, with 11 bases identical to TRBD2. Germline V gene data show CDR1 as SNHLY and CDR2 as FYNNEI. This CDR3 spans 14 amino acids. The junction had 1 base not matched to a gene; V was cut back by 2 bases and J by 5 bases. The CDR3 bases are TGTGCCAGCAGTGAACCTAGCGGGGGGGAGACCCAGTACTTC. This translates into CASSEPSGGETQYF.

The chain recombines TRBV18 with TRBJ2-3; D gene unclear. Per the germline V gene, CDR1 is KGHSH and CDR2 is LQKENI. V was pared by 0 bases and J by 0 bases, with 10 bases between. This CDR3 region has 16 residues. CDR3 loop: CASSPPSRASTDTQYF. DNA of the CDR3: TGTGCCAGCTCACCACCTTCCCGGGCGAGCACAGATACGCAGTATTTT.